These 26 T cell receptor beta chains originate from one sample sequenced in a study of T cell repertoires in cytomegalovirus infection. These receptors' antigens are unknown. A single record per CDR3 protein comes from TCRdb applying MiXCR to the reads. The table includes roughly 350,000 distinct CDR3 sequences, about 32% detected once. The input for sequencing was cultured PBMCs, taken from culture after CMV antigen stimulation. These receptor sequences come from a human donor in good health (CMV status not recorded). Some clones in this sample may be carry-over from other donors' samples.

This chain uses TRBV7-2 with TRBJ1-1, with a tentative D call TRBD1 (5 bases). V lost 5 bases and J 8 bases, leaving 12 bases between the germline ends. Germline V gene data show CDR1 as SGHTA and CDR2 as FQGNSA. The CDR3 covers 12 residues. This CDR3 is CASSHRGAEAFF. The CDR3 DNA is TGTGCCAGCAGCCACCGGGGCGCAGAAGCTTTCTTT.

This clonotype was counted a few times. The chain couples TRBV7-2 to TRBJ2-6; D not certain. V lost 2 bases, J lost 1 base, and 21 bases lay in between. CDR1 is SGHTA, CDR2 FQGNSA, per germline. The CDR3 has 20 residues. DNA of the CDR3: TGTGCCAGCAGCTTAAAAGTGGGGTTACTTACGGAGTCTGGGGCCAACGTCCTGACTTTC. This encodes CASSLKVGLLTESGANVLTF.

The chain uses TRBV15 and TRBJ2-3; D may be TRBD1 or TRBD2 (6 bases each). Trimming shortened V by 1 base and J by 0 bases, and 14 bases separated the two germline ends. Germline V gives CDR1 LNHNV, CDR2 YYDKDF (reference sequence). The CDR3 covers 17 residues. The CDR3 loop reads CATSRGSGGGSTDTQYF. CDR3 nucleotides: TGTGCCACCAGCAGAGGTAGCGGAGGGGGTAGCACAGATACGCAGTATTTT.

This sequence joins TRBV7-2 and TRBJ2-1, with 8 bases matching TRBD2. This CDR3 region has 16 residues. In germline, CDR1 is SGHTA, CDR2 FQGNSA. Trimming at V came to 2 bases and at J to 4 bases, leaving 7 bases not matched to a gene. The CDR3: CASSLIAGPRYNEQFF. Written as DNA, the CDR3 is TGTGCCAGCAGCTTAATAGCGGGGCCAAGGTACAATGAGCAGTTCTTC.

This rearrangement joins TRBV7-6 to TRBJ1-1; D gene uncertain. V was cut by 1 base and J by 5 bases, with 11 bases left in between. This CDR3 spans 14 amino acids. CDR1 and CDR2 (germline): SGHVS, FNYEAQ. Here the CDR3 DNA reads TGTGCCAGCAGCTTAGGCCCTCTACCGACTGAAGCTTTCTTT. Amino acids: CASSLGPLPTEAFF.

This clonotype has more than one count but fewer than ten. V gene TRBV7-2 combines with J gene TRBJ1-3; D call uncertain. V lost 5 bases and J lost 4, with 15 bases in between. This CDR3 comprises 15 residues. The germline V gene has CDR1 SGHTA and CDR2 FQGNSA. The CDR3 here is CASSLTLAGGNTIYF. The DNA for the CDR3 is TGTGCCAGCAGCCTTACACTGGCGGGGGGAAACACCATATATTTT.

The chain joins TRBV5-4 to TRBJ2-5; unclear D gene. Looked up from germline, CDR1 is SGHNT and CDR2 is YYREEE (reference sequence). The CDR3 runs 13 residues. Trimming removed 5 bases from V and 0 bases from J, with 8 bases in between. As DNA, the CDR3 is TGTGCCAGCAGGGCTTGGTACCAAGAGACCCAGTACTTC. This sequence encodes CASRAWYQETQYF.

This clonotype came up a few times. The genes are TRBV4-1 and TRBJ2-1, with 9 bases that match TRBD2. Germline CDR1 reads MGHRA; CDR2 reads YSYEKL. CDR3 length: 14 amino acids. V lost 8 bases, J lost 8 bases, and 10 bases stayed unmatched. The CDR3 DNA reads TGCGCCAGCCGTTATAGCGGGGGCAGAGATGAGCAGTTCTTC. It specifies CASRYSGGRDEQFF.

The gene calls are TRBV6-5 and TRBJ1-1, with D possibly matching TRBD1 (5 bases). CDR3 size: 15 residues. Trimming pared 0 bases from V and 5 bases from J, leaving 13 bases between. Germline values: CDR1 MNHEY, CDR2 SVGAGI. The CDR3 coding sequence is TGTGCCAGCAGTTACTCGAGGGTAGGGGAAACTGAAGCTTTCTTT. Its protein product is CASSYSRVGETEAFF.

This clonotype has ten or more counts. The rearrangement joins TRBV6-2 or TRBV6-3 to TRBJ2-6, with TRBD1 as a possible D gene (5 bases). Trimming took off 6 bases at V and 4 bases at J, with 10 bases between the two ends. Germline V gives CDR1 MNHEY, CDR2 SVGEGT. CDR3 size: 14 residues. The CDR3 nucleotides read TGTGCCAGCAGAGACAGACCCGGGGCCAACGTCCTGACTTTC. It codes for CASRDRPGANVLTF.

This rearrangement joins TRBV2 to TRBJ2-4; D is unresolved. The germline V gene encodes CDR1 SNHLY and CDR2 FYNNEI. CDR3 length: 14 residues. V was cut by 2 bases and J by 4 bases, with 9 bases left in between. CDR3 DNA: TGTGCCAGCAGTGAACTGGGCCCAAAAAACATTCAGTACTTC. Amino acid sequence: CASSELGPKNIQYF.

The DNA for the CDR3 is TGTGCCAGCAGCTTAGGAGTTCAGGGGTCCTACGAGCAGTACTTC. Translation: CASSLGVQGSYEQYF. The rearrangement joins TRBV7-9 to TRBJ2-7, with a tentative D call TRBD1 (6 bases). V gave up 1 base and J gave up 1 base, with 11 bases separating them. Germline CDR1 reads SEHNR; CDR2 reads FQNEAQ (reference sequence). The length of the CDR3 is 15 residues.

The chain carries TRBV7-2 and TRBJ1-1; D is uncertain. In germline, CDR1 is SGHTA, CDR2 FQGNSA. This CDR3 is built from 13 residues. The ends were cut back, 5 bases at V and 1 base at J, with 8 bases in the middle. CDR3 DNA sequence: TGTGCCAGCAGCCCGGCCTCGAACACTGAAGCTTTCTTT. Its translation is CASSPASNTEAFF.

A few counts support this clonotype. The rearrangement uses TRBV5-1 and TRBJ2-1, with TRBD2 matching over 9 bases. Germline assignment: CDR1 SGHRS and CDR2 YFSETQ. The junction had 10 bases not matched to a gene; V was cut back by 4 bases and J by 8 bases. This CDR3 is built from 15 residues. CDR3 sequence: CASSLAWREGYEQFF. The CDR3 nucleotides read TGCGCCAGCAGCCTTGCGTGGCGGGAGGGCTATGAGCAGTTCTTC.

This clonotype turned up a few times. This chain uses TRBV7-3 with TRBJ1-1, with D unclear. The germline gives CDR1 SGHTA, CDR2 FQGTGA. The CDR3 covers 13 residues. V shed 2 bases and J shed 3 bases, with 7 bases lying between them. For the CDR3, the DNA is TGTGCCAGCAGCTTACAAAGGGACACTGAAGCTTTCTTT. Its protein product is CASSLQRDTEAFF.

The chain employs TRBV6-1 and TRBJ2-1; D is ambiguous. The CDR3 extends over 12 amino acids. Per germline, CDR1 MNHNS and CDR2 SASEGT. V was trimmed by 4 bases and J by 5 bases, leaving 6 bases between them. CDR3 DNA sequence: TGTGCCAGCAGTGTATTCAACAATGAGCAGTTCTTC. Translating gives CASSVFNNEQFF.

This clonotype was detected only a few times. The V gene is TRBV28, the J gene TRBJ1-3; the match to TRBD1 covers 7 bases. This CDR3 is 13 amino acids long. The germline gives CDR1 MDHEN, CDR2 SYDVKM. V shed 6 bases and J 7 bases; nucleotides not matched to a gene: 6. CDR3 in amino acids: CASSPTGFNTIYF. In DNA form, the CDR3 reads TGTGCCAGCAGCCCGACAGGGTTCAACACCATATATTTT. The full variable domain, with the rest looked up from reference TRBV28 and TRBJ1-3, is DVKVTQSSRYLVKRTGEKVFLECVQDMDHENMFWYRQDPGLGLRLIYFSYDVKMKEKGDIPEGYSVSREKKERFSLILESASTNQTSMYLCASSPTGFNTIYFGEGSWLTVV.

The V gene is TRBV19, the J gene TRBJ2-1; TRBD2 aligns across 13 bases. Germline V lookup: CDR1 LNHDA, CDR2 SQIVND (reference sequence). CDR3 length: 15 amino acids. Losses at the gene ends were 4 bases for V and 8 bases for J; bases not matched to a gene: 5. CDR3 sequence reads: CASSRRTSGSDEQFF. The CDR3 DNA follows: TGTGCCAGTAGTAGACGGACTAGCGGGAGCGATGAGCAGTTCTTC.

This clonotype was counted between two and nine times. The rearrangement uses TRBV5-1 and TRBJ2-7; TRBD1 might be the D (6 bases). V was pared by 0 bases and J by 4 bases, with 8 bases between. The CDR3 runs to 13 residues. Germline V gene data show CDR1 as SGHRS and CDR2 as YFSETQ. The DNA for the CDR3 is TGCGCCAGCAGCTTGGCACAGGGTTACGAGCAGTACGTC. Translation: CASSLAQGYEQYV.

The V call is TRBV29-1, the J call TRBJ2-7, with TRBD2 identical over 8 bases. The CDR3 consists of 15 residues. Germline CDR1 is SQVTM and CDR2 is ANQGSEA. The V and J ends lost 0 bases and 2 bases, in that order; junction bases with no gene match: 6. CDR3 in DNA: TGCAGCGTTGAAGATGCTAGCGGGTCTGCCTACGAGCAGTACTTC. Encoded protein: CSVEDASGSAYEQYF.

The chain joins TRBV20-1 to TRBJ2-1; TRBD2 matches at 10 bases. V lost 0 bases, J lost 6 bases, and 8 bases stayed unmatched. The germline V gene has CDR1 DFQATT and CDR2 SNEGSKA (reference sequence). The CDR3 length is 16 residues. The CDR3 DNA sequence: TGCAGTGCTAGAGATCTGCTAGCGGGAGCAGGCAATGAGCAGTTCTTC. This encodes CSARDLLAGAGNEQFF.

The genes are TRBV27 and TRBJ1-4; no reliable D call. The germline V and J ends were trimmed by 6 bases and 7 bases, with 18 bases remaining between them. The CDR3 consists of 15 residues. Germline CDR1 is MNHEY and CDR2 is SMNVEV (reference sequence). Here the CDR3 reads CASSQTRVVSEKLFF. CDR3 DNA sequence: TGTGCCAGCAGCCAAACCCGGGTCGTGAGTGAAAAACTGTTTTTT.

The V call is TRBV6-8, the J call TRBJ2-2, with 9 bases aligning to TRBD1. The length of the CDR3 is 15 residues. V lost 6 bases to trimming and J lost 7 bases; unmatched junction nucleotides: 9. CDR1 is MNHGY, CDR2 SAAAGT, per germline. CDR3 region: CASRKTGGDGGELFF. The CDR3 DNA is TGTGCCAGCAGGAAGACAGGGGGTGATGGCGGGGAGCTGTTTTTT.

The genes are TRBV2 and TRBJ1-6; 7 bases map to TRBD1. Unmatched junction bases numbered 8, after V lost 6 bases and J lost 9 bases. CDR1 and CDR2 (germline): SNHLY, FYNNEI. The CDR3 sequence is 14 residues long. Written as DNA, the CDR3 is TGTGCCAGCAGCTCGACAGGGCCGCCTTCACCCCTCCACTTT. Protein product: CASSSTGPPSPLHF.

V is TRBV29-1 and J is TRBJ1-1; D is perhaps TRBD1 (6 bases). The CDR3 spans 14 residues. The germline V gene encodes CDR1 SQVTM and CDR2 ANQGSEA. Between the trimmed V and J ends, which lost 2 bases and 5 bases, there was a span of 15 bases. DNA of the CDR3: TGCAGCGTTGAACCCAAGGCAGGGGTAACTGAAGCTTTCTTT. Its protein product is CSVEPKAGVTEAFF. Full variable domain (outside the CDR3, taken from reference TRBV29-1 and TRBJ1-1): SAVISQKPSRDICQRGTSLTIQCQVDSQVTMMFWYRQQPGQSLTLIATANQGSEATYESGFVIDKFPISRPNLTFSTLTVSNMSPEDSSIYLCSVEPKAGVTEAFFGQGTRLTVV.

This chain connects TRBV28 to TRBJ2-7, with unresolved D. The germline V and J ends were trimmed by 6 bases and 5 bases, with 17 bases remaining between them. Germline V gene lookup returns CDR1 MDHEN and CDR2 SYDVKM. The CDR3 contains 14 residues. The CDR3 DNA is TGTGCCAGCAGGATGGCCAGTTCCATAGACGAGCAGTACTTC. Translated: CASRMASSIDEQYF.